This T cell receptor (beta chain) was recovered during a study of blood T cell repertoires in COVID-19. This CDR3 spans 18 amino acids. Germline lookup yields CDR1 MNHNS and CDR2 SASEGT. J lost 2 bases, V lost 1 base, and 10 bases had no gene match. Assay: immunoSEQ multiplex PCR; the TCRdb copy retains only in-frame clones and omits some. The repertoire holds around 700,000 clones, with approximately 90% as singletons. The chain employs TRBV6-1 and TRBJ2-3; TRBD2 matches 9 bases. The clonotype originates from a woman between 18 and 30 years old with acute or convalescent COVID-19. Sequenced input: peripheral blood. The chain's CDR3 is CASSEEAWLAGTTDTQYF. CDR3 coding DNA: TGTGCCAGCAGTGAAGAGGCATGGCTAGCGGGGACCACAGATACGCAGTATTTT.